This T cell receptor beta chain was recorded in a study of sequential checkpoint blockade in melanoma (dated by TCRdb to about 2019). Background for the entire study: In a 1:1 randomization, patients received either first-line nivolumab then ipilimumab (arm A) or ipilimumab then nivolumab (arm B). Both trial sequences were followed by maintenance nivolumab. Findings and caveats that apply to the study as a whole: The model for predicting response that combines TCR metrics with mutation burden needs to be validated in larger, independent patient cohorts.

What the treatment or condition label conveys for this sample: randomized to nivolumab then ipilimumab (arm A) or the reverse (arm B). None of the trial patients had been given prior DNA-damaging chemotherapy. Thawed PBMCs were sorted on a FACS Aria II flow cytometer to isolate live CD3+CD8+ cells negative for CD19 and CD56. Samples were obtained from patients with melanoma enrolled in CheckMate 064, a randomized, open-label phase II trial of sequential checkpoint blockade. Leukapheresis was used to collect peripheral blood mononuclear cells, which were then purified with Ficoll-Paque and frozen in human serum with about 9.5% DMSO. Purity of sorted blood CD3+CD8+ cells was verified at >98% immediately after sorting, followed by DNA extraction. The CDR3 numbers 11 residues from cysteine through phenylalanine. The DNA shown is the 33-base CDR3, in frame from base 1. V is pruned by 11 bases and J by 4 bases, leaving 3 bases of the junction without a gene match. The germline V gene gives CDR1 as MGHRA and CDR2 as YSYEKL.

Remarks on this clone: Its antigen is unknown. It has no much larger one-base neighbor in the sample; base qualities were not kept.

TCRbeta CDR3 regions were immunosequenced from genomic DNA with the immunoSEQ Assay. Genomic DNA was amplified by bias-controlled multiplex PCR before high-throughput sequencing. Per the authors' processing: To quantify the absolute abundance of each unique TCRbeta CDR3 region, the sequences were collapsed and filtered. Clonality was defined as 1 minus Pielou's evenness and was calculated using productive rearrangements only. A previously published method was used to identify clones with significantly greater frequencies in on-treatment samples than in baseline samples. This immuneACCESS table, as held by TCRdb, lists in-frame sequences with V and J called but not all clones. Of the missing ones, under half trace to an unresolved V gene in checked studies; the others have no known cause. That table is the source of V, J and clone size, and D and trimming were worked out from the DNA. The sample data list about 25,000 clones, and roughly 81% of these were observed just once. Roughly a fifth of the sample is in the top ten clones.

This clonotype was sampled from a human donor with melanoma. The chain links TRBV4-1 with TRBJ1-1; 8 bases in the middle match TRBD1. Sequencing was performed on CD8+ T cells sorted from blood (inferred from file names), taken from a patient given nivolumab and ipilimumab in sequence. The CDR3 loop reads CASTGGTEAFF. The DNA sequence is as follows: TGCGCCTCAACAGGGGGCACTGAAGCTTTCTTT.